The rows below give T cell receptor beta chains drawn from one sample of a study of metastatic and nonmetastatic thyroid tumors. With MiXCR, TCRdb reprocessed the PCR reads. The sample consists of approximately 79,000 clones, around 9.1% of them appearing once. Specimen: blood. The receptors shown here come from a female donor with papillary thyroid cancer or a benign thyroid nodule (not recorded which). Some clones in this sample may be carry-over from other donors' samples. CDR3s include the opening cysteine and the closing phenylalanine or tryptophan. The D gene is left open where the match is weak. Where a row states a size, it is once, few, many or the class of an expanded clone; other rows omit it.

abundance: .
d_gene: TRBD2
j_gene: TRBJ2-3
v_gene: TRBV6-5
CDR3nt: TGTGCCAGCAGTTACGGACTAGCTAGTTACACAGATACGCAGTATTTT
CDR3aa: CASSYGLASYTDTQYF

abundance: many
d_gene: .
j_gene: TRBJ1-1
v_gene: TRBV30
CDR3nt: TGTGCCTGGAGTTTGGGAGTTGAAGCTTTCTTT
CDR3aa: CAWSLGVEAFF

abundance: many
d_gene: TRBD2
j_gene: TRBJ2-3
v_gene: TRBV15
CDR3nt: TGTGCCACCAGCAGGACTAGCGGGGGGGCAGATACGCAGTATTTT
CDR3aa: CATSRTSGGADTQYF

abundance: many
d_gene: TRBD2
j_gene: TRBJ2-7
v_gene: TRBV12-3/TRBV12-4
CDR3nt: TGTGCCAGCAGGGAGAGCGGGGGGGCCCACGAGCAGTACTTC
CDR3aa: CASRESGGAHEQYF

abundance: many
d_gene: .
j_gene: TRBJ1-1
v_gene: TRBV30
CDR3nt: TGTGCCTGGGAGGGCCCAGGGAGAGGTCGAAGCGCTGAAGCTTTCTTT
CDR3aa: CAWEGPGRGRSAEAFF

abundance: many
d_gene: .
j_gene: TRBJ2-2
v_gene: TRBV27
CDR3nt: TGTGCCAGCAGTTCGGACAGTAGTTGGACCGGGGAGCTGTTTTTT
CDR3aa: CASSSDSSWTGELFF

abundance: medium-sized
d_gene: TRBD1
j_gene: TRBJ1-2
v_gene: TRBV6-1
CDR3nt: TGTGCCAGCAGTGACAGGGGGCAAGTGTATGGCTACACCTTC
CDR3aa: CASSDRGQVYGYTF

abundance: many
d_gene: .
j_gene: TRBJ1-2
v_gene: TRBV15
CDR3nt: TGTGCCACCAGCAGACCAGGGCCCAACTATGGCTACACCTTC
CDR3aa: CATSRPGPNYGYTF

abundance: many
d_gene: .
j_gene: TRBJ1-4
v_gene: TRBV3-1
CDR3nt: TGTGCCAGCAGCCATTTGGCTCACGGGCTGTTTTTT
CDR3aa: CASSHLAHGLFF

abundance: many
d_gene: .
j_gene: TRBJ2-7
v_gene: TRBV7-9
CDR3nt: TGTGCCAGCGGGGGCTCGAACGAGCAGTACTTC
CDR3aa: CASGGSNEQYF

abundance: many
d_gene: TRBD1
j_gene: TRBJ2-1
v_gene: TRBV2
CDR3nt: TGTGCCAGCAAAGGGGGCCTTGAGCAGTTCTTC
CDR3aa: CASKGGLEQFF

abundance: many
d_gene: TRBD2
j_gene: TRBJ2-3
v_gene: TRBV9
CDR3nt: TGTGCCAGCAGCGTAGGTCTAGCGGGGGGCACAGATACGCAGTATTTT
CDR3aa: CASSVGLAGGTDTQYF

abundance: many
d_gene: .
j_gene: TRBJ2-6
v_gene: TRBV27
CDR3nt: TGTGCCAGCAGTCCGTACCACTCTGGGGCCAACGTCCTGACTTTC
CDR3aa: CASSPYHSGANVLTF

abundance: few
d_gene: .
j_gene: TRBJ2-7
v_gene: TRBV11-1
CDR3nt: TGTGCCAGCAGCTTAGCGATGGTTTACAGCTCCTACGAGCAGTACTTC
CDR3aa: CASSLAMVYSSYEQYF

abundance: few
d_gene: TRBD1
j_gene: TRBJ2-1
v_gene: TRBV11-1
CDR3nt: TGTGCCAGCAGCTTAGGGAGCGGGACAGGGGACCACAATGAGCAGTTCTTC
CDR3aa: CASSLGSGTGDHNEQFF

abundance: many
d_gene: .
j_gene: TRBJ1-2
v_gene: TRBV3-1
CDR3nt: TGTGCCAGCAGCCAAGGACGTTCCTATGGCTACACCTTC
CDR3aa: CASSQGRSYGYTF

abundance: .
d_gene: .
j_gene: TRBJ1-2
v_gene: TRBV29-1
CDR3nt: TGCAGCGTTGCCCACTCCGCTAACTATGGCTACACCTTC
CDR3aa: CSVAHSANYGYTF

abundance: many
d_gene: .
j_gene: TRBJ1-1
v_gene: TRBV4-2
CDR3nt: TGTGCCAGCAGCCCGACAGTGGGGGGTGGAGAAGCTTTCTTT
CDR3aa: CASSPTVGGGEAFF

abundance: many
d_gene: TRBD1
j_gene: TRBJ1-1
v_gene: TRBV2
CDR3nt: TGTGCCAGCAGTGGATCCAGGGGGTTGAACACTGAAGCTTTCTTT
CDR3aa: CASSGSRGLNTEAFF

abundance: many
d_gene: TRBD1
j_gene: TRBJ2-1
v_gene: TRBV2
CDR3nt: TGTGCCAGCAGTACCTGGGACAGGGGGTCCTACAATGAGCAGTTCTTC
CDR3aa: CASSTWDRGSYNEQFF

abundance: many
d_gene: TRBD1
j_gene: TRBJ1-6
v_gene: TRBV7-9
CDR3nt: TGTGCCAGCAGCCCACCCGGGACAGGGGATTCACCCCTCCACTTT
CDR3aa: CASSPPGTGDSPLHF

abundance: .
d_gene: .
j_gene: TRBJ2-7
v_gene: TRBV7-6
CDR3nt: TGTGCCAGCAGCTTGACTGTGGGGGGCCACGAGCAGTACTTC
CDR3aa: CASSLTVGGHEQYF

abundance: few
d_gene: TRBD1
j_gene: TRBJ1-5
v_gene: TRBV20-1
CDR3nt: TGCAGTGCTTCAGGGGGCCAGCCCCAGCATTTT
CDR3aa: CSASGGQPQHF

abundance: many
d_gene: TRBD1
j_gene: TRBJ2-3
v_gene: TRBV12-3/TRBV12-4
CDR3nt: TGTGCCAGCAGTTTGGGACAGCTCGAGAAGTATTTT
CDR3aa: CASSLGQLEKYF

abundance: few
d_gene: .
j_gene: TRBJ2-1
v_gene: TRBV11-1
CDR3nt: TGTGCCAGCAGCTTAGGGACGAGGGGGTACAATGAGCAGTTCTTC
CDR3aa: CASSLGTRGYNEQFF

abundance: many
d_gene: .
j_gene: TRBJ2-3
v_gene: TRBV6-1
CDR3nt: TGTGCCAGCAGTGAATCTTCCGAGCCAGATACGCAGTATTTT
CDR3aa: CASSESSEPDTQYF

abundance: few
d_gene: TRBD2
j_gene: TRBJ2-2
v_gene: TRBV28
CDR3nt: TGTGCCAGCAGTTCCACCGGGACTAATATCGGCGGGGAGCTGTTTTTT
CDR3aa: CASSSTGTNIGGELFF

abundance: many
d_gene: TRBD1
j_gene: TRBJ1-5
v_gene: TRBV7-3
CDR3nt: TGTGCCAGCAGCCCGAGGAGGGGGCCGAAACAGCCCCAGCATTTT
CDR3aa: CASSPRRGPKQPQHF

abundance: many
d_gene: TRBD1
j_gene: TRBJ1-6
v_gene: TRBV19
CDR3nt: TGTGCCAGTAGTAATCAGGGGGGATGGAATTCACCCCTCCACTTT
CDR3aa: CASSNQGGWNSPLHF

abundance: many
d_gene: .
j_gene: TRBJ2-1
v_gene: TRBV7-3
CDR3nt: TGTGCCAGCAGCCCGGACCGGGGACAATCCTACAATGAGCAGTTCTTC
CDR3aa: CASSPDRGQSYNEQFF

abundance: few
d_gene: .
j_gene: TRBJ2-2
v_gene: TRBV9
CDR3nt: TGTGCCAGCAGCGTAGCCCAGGGTGGTACCGGGGAGCTGTTTTTT
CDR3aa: CASSVAQGGTGELFF

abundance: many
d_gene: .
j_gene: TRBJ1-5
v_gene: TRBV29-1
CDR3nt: TGCAGCGTTGAAGGGGTATGGGATCAGCCCCAGCATTTT
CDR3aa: CSVEGVWDQPQHF

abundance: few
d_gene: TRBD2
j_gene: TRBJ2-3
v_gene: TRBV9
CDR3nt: TGTGCCAGCAGCGTAGCCGGGGGGGGCACAGATACGCAGTATTTT
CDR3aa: CASSVAGGGTDTQYF

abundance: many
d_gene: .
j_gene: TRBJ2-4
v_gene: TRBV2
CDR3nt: TGTGCCAGCAGTGACAAGGGGTGGGCCAAAAACATTCAGTACTTC
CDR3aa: CASSDKGWAKNIQYF

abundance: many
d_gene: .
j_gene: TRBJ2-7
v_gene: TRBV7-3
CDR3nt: TGTGCCAGCAGCTTACGTTGCGAGTGGGGACACTGGTACGAGCAGTACTTC
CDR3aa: CASSLRCEWGHWYEQYF

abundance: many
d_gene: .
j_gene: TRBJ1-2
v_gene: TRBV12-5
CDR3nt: TGTGCTAGTGGTCCGGGGTTGGACTATGGCTACACCTTC
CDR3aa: CASGPGLDYGYTF

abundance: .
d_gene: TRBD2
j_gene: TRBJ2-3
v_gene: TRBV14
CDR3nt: TGTGCCAGCCGCCCTGGGGGGGCAGATACGCAGTATTTT
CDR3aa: CASRPGGADTQYF

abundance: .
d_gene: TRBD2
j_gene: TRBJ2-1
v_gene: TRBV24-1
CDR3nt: TGTGCCACCAGTGGACCCTCGGCTGCCGGGAGGGCCAGAGGCAATGAGCAGTTCTTC
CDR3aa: CATSGPSAAGRARGNEQFF

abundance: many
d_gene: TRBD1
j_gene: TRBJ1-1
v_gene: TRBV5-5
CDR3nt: TGTGCCAGCAGCTGGGACAGGAGTACTGAAGCTTTCTTT
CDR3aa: CASSWDRSTEAFF

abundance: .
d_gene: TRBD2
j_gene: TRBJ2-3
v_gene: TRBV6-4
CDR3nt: TGTGCCAGCATCTACGGGACTAGCGGGACAGATACGCAGTATTTT
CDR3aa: CASIYGTSGTDTQYF

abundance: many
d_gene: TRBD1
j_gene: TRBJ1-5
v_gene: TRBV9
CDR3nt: TGTGCCAGCAGCTGGACAGGGAATAGCAATCAGCCCCAGCATTTT
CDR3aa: CASSWTGNSNQPQHF

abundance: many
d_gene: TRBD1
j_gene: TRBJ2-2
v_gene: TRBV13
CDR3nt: TGTGCCAGCGCCCGACAGGGGGCGTCCGGGGAGCTGTTTTTT
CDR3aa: CASARQGASGELFF

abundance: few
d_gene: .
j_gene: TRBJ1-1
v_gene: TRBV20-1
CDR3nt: TGCAGTGCTAGCCCCGGGCAGCTGCTTACTAACACTGAAGCTTTCTTT
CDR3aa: CSASPGQLLTNTEAFF

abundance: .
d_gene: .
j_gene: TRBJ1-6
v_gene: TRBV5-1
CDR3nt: TGCGCCAGCGGCTTGTTGCGGGATTCACCCCTCCACTTT
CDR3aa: CASGLLRDSPLHF

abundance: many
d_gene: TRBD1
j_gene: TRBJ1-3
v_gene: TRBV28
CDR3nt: TGTGCCAGCAGTGAACCTCGGGACAGTGGAAACACCATATATTTT
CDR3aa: CASSEPRDSGNTIYF

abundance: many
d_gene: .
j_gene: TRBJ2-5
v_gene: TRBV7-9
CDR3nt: TGTGCCAGCAGCGTCCGACTAGGCCAAGAGACCCAGTACTTC
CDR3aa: CASSVRLGQETQYF

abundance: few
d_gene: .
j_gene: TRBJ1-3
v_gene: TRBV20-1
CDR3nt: TGCAGTGCTAGAGATGGTACAGGGTCTGGAAACACCATATATTTT
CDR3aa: CSARDGTGSGNTIYF

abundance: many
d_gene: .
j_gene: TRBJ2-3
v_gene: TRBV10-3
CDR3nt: TGTGCCATCAGTGAGTCAGGGGGAAGGCGAGATACGCAGTATTTT
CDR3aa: CAISESGGRRDTQYF

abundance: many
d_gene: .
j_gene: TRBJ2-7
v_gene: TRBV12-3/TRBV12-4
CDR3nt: TGTGCCAGCAGTTGGGCAAAAGGATACGAGCAGTACTTC
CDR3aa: CASSWAKGYEQYF

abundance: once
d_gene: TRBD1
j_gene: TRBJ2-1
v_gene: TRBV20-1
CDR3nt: TGCAGTCCAGGGACAGGGGCCTACTACAATGAGCAGTTCTTC
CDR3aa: CSPGTGAYYNEQFF

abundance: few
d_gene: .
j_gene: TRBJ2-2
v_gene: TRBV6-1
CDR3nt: TGTGCCACTCAGGGCGAGGCCCCGAACACCGGGGAGCTGTTTTTT
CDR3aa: CATQGEAPNTGELFF

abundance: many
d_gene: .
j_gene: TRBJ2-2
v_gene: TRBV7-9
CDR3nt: TGTGCCAGCAGCTTATTGGGGCCCGACACCGGGGAGCTGTTTTTT
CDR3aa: CASSLLGPDTGELFF

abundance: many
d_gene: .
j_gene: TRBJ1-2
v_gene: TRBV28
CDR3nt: TGTGCCAGCAGCGTAGCCACCTATGGCTACACCTTC
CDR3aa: CASSVATYGYTF